Below, 17 T cell receptor beta chains from the same sample are listed, as sequenced in a study of blood T cell repertoires in COVID-19. Only in-frame clones appear in the TCRdb table, and some are missing; sequencing was by immunoSEQ multiplex PCR. The sample gives 43,000 or so clones, around 83% of which show up once; about 7.7% is in the top ten. The sample was peripheral blood. These receptor sequences come from a man in his sixties with active COVID-19.

This chain uses TRBV2 with TRBJ1-6; 10 bases map to TRBD1. The V gene's germline CDR1 is SNHLY and CDR2 FYNNEI. The V gene end was trimmed by 3 bases and the J gene end by 7 bases; junction bases not matched to a gene: 6. The CDR3 runs to 16 residues. The CDR3 loop is CASSDLWTGGNSPLHF. For the CDR3, the DNA is TGTGCCAGCAGTGATCTTTGGACAGGGGGGAATTCACCCCTCCACTTT.

J is TRBJ2-1 and V is TRBV3-1 (or the pseudogene TRBV3-2); 10 bases line up with TRBD2. CDR1 LGHDT and CDR2 YNNKEL come from the germline V gene (reference sequence). The V segment lost 0 bases and the J segment 13 bases; nucleotides outside the gene matches: 9. The CDR3 totals 15 residues. The CDR3 loop is CASSQDASGSALQFF. DNA of the CDR3: TGTGCCAGCAGCCAAGACGCTAGCGGGAGTGCTCTCCAGTTCTTC.

This chain connects TRBV5-6 to TRBJ2-7; 7 nucleotides match TRBD2. The V segment lost 4 bases and the J segment 3 bases; nucleotides outside the gene matches: 10. CDR1 is SGHDT and CDR2 is YYEEEE in the germline V gene. This CDR3 contains 15 residues. This CDR3 reads CASSAPSGTDYEQYF. The CDR3 DNA sequence: TGTGCCAGCAGCGCTCCTAGCGGAACAGACTACGAGCAGTACTTC.

The V call is TRBV6-2 or TRBV6-3, the J call TRBJ1-5; possibly TRBD1 for D (6 bases). The CDR3 extends over 14 amino acids. Per the germline V gene, CDR1 is MNHEY and CDR2 is SVGEGT. V was pared by 5 bases and J by 9 bases, with 17 bases between. The DNA for the CDR3 is TGTGCCAGCAGTCGGACAGCGCCCGGTGGGCCCCAGCATTTT. It yields the protein CASSRTAPGGPQHF.

The table lists this clone with a few counts. This chain links TRBV2 with TRBJ1-2, with D unclear. Germline V gene lookup returns CDR1 SNHLY and CDR2 FYNNEI. The V end was cut by 4 bases, the J end by 1 base, with 4 bases between. The CDR3 length is 12 residues. The CDR3 spells CASSANNYGYTF. The CDR3 coding sequence is TGTGCCAGCAGTGCTAATAACTATGGCTACACCTTC.

This chain joins TRBV5-1 and TRBJ1-6, with unresolved D. V was cut by 0 bases and J by 9 bases, with 13 bases left in between. The CDR3 sequence is 15 residues long. Germline loops: CDR1 SGHRS, CDR2 YFSETQ. The CDR3 region has the DNA TGCGCCAGCAGCTTGGATGGTACCCGTAGTTCACCCCTCCACTTT. Protein: CASSLDGTRSSPLHF.

The gene calls are TRBV19 and TRBJ2-3; 9 bases are shared with TRBD2. With V trimmed by 3 bases and J by 5 bases, 9 bases remained unmatched. The germline CDR1 and CDR2 sequences are LNHDA and SQIVND (reference sequence). This CDR3 is built from 16 residues. The CDR3 loop reads CASSIYASGVRDTQYF. CDR3 nucleotide sequence: TGTGCCAGTAGTATTTATGCTAGCGGGGTACGAGATACGCAGTATTTT.

CDR3 loop: CASNNRDRGTDTQYF. CDR3 DNA sequence: TGTGCCAGCAACAACCGGGACAGGGGAACAGATACGCAGTATTTT. This chain uses TRBV6-6 with TRBJ2-3; TRBD1 matches 10 bases. Per germline, CDR1 MNHNY and CDR2 SVGAGI (reference sequence). The CDR3 runs 15 residues. The V gene end was trimmed by 7 bases and the J gene end by 3 bases; junction bases not matched to a gene: 7.

The V call is TRBV9, the J call TRBJ2-1, with no clear D. In germline, CDR1 is SGDLS, CDR2 YYNGEE. CDR3 length: 17 amino acids. V lost 0 bases and J lost 4, with 17 bases in between. The CDR3 DNA reads TGTGCCAGCAGCGTAGGTGCGGCAACCCTTGAGTACAATGAGCAGTTCTTC. The encoded protein is CASSVGAATLEYNEQFF.

The V call is TRBV19, the J call TRBJ1-1; 7 bases line up with TRBD1. The CDR3 consists of 13 residues. With 8 bases clipped from V and 5 bases from J, the junction kept 8 bases outside the gene matches. Germline V lookup: CDR1 LNHDA, CDR2 SQIVND (reference sequence). In nucleotides, the CDR3 is TGTGCCAGTGATCCAGGGGGGTTGACTGAAGCTTTCTTT. The encoded protein is CASDPGGLTEAFF. The entire variable domain, with the rest obtained from reference TRBV19 and TRBJ1-1, is as follows: DGGITQSPKYLFRKEGQNVTLSCEQNLNHDAMYWYRQDPGQGLRLIYYSQIVNDFQKGDIAEGYSVSREKKESFPLTVTSAQKNPTAFYLCASDPGGLTEAFFGQGTRLTVV.

The V and J genes are TRBV19 and TRBJ1-4; 7 bases map to TRBD1. With 4 bases clipped from V and 14 bases from J, the junction kept 10 bases outside the gene matches. Germline lookup yields CDR1 LNHDA and CDR2 SQIVND (reference sequence). There are 13 residues in the CDR3. The CDR3 loop is CASSTSRTGKLFF. The DNA of the CDR3 is TGTGCCAGTAGTACTTCCCGGACAGGCAAGCTGTTTTTT.

This sequence joins TRBV7-9 and TRBJ2-1; TRBD2 is a possible D gene (5 bases). With 0 bases removed from V and 5 bases from J, the gap between germline ends came to 11 bases. The CDR3 runs 15 residues. Germline-derived CDR1 and CDR2 are SEHNR and FQNEAQ (reference sequence). CDR3 DNA sequence: TGTGCCAGCAGCTTAGCGCCGAGGCGGGACAATGAGCAGTTCTTC. Translated: CASSLAPRRDNEQFF.

This chain joins TRBV7-3 and TRBJ2-3; 11 nucleotides agree with TRBD1. This CDR3 contains 17 residues. J was trimmed by 0 bases and V by 4 bases; bases with no gene match: 6. The V gene's germline CDR1 is SGHTA and CDR2 FQGTGA. The CDR3 reads CASSSTGTGGSTDTQYF. Here the CDR3 DNA reads TGTGCCAGCAGCTCCACCGGGACAGGGGGTAGCACAGATACGCAGTATTTT.

This chain connects TRBV4-1 to TRBJ1-2; 10 nucleotides line up with TRBD1. Germline V gene sequence: CDR1 MGHRA, CDR2 YSYEKL. CDR3 length: 15 residues. Germline trimming cut 5 bases from V and 4 bases from J; bases unmatched to any gene: 7. CDR3 bases: TGCGCCAGCAGCGCTACCGGGACAGGGGCCTATGGCTACACCTTC. This sequence encodes CASSATGTGAYGYTF.

The J gene is TRBJ2-3, the V gene TRBV9; 11 bases line up with TRBD2. The germline CDR1 and CDR2 sequences are SGDLS and YYNGEE. The CDR3 consists of 16 residues. V trimming: 3 bases; J trimming: 6 bases; junction bases outside the gene matches: 9. In DNA, the CDR3 is TGTGCCAGCAGCGCCACCCCAACTAGCGGGGGTGATACGCAGTATTTT. Translating gives CASSATPTSGGDTQYF.

The rearrangement joins TRBV4-2 to TRBJ2-6; 8 bases map to TRBD1. Trimming took 4 bases from V and 0 from J; bases not matched to a gene: 5. CDR1 and CDR2 from the germline V gene are LGHNA and YNFKEQ. The CDR3 length is 17 residues. CDR3 coding DNA: TGTGCCAGCAGCCGACAGGGGCAATTCTCTGGGGCCAACGTCCTGACTTTC. It specifies CASSRQGQFSGANVLTF.

V usage is TRBV30 and J usage is TRBJ1-5; TRBD1 agrees at 9 bases. The V gene's germline CDR1 is GTSNPN and CDR2 SVGIG (reference sequence). The CDR3 contains 17 residues. V lost 0 bases, J lost 4 bases, and 10 bases stayed unmatched. CDR3 loop: CAWSVVGTGMGNQPQHF. The DNA of the CDR3 is TGTGCCTGGAGTGTAGTAGGGACAGGGATGGGGAATCAGCCCCAGCATTTT.